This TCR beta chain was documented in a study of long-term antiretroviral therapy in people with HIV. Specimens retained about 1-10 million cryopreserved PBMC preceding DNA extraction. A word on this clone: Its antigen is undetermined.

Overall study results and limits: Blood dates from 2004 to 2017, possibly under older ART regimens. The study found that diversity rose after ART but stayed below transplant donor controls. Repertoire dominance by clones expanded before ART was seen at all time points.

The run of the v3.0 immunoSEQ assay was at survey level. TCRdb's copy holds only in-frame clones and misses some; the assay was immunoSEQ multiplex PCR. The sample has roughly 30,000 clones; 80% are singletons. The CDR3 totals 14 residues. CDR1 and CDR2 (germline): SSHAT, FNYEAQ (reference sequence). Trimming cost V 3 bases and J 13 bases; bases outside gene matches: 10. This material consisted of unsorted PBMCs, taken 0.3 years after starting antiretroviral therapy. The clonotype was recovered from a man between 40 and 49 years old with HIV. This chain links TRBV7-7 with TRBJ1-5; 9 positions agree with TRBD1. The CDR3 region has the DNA TGTGCCAGCAGCTTCCGGGACAGGGTTTCCCCTCAGCATTTT. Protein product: CASSFRDRVSPQHF.